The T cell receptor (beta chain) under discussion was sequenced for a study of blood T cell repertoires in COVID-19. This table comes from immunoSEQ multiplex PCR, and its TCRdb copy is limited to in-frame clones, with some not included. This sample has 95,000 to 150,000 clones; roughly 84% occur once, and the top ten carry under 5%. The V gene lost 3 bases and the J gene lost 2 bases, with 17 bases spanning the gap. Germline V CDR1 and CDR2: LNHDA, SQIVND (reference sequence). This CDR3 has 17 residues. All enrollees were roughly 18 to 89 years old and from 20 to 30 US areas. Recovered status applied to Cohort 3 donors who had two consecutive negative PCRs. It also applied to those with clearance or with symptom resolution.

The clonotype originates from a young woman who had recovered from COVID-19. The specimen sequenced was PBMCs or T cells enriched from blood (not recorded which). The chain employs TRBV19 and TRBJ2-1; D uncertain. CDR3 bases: TGTGCCAGTAGTATTGCTCTGGCGGTGAGCACCTACAATGAGCAGTTCTTC. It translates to CASSIALAVSTYNEQFF.